A single sample gave rise to the 32 T cell receptor beta chains below, sequenced in a study of T-cell reconstitution after alpha-beta-depleted transplantation in children. Preparing the TCRbeta library involved the use of unique molecular identifiers. TCRdb re-called the PCR reads through MiXCR, storing one row per CDR3 protein. The repertoire holds around 600,000 distinct CDR3 sequences, with 16% as singletons. Source: PBMCs from the stem cell graft donor, taken from the stem cell graft. These receptors came from a human donor who donated a stem cell graft to a child with acute myeloid leukemia.

The chain links TRBV7-9 to TRBJ1-2, with D unclear. CDR3 length equals 14 residues. Deletions cut 0 bases from V and 8 bases from J, with 13 bases between. Germline CDR1 and CDR2: SEHNR and FQNEAQ (reference sequence). The CDR3 region is CASSLALRGQGYTF. The CDR3 coding sequence is TGTGCCAGCAGCTTAGCGTTGAGAGGGCAAGGCTACACCTTC.

The V gene is TRBV7-9, the J gene TRBJ2-5; D is ambiguous. The V end was cut by 4 bases, the J end by 1 base, with 4 bases between. This CDR3 has 12 amino acids. The germline V gene encodes CDR1 SEHNR and CDR2 FQNEAQ (reference sequence). CDR3 sequence (DNA): TGTGCCAGCAGCTGGGTCCAAGAGACCCAGTACTTC. It encodes CASSWVQETQYF.

This clonotype was detected only a few times. The chain uses TRBV7-2 and TRBJ2-2; D possibly corresponds to TRBD2 (5 bases). Germline CDR1 SGHTA, CDR2 FQGNSA. The ends were cut back, 5 bases at V and 1 base at J, with 11 bases in the middle. The CDR3 length is 15 residues. The CDR3 loop reads CASSRGLRNTGELFF. The CDR3 nucleotides are TGTGCCAGCAGCCGAGGACTGAGGAACACCGGGGAGCTGTTTTTT.

This chain joins TRBV6-2 or TRBV6-3 and TRBJ2-2; 11 bases align to TRBD2. After removal of 5 bases from V and 4 bases from J, the junction contained 3 bases not matched to a gene. Germline V lookup: CDR1 MNHEY, CDR2 SVGEGT. The CDR3 runs to 15 residues. The CDR3 nucleotides are TGTGCCAGCAGTCTGACTAGCGGGGTCACCGGGGAGCTGTTTTTT. This translates into CASSLTSGVTGELFF.

This clonotype was found many times. The gene calls are TRBV20-1 and TRBJ2-1; no clear D. Trimming stripped 1 base from V and 10 bases from J, with 14 bases between. CDR3 length equals 13 residues. Germline loops: CDR1 DFQATT, CDR2 SNEGSKA (reference sequence). The DNA of the CDR3 is TGCAGTGCTAGAGGACTTACAGAGTTGGAGCAGTTCTTC. The encoded protein is CSARGLTELEQFF.

The table lists this clonotype with a count of one. The gene calls are TRBV28 and TRBJ2-7; the D call may be TRBD1 or TRBD2 (5 bases each). This CDR3 comprises 15 residues. Germline V lookup: CDR1 MDHEN, CDR2 SYDVKM. The germline V and J ends were trimmed by 3 bases and 2 bases, with 14 bases remaining between them. CDR3 residues: CASSFKGEGPYEQYV. In DNA form, the CDR3 reads TGTGCCAGCAGTTTCAAGGGTGAGGGGCCCTACGAGCAGTACGTC.

This clonotype was counted at least ten times. This rearrangement joins TRBV5-1 to TRBJ2-1, with TRBD2 identical over 7 bases. The CDR3 has 12 amino acids. Per germline, CDR1 SGHRS and CDR2 YFSETQ. The J segment lost 12 bases and the V segment lost 4 bases, leaving 7 bases of the junction unmatched. CDR3 in DNA: TGCGCCAGCAGCCCCGCGGGGACTATGCAGTTCTTC. It yields the protein CASSPAGTMQFF.

This clonotype showed up many times. V is TRBV20-1 and J is TRBJ2-5; D is perhaps TRBD1 or TRBD2 (6 bases each). This CDR3 region has 13 residues. Looked up from germline, CDR1 is DFQATT and CDR2 is SNEGSKA (reference sequence). V gave up 5 bases and J gave up 4 bases, with 14 bases separating them. DNA of the CDR3: TGCAGTGCTCCGGACGGGGGCCGAGAGACCCAGTACTTC. Translating gives CSAPDGGRETQYF.

This clonotype came up a few times. The junction and the germline gene differ at one end; a read error may be behind it. CDR3 loop: CASSDSLPTQYF. The CDR3 DNA sequence: TGTGCCAGCAGTGACTCCCTTCCAACGCAGTATTTT. The chain uses TRBV6-5 and TRBJ2-3; no clear D. Germline V CDR1 and CDR2: MNHEY, SVGAGI. CDR3 length: 12 amino acids.

This clonotype was detected ten times or more. The chain carries TRBV12-3 or TRBV12-4 and TRBJ2-1, with 9 bases lining up with TRBD2. V gave up 2 bases and J gave up 7 bases; unmatched junction bases: 18. The CDR3 length is 19 residues. CDR3 region: CASSLWRGGRGYNVNEQFF. The CDR3 region has the DNA TGTGCCAGCAGTTTATGGCGGGGGGGCCGCGGCTACAATGTAAATGAGCAGTTCTTC.

The chain has TRBV4-1 and TRBJ1-2; a possible D gene is TRBD1 (5 bases). Germline assignment: CDR1 MGHRA and CDR2 YSYEKL. This CDR3 spans 16 amino acids. V lost 0 bases to trimming and J lost 8 bases, with 19 bases between them. The CDR3 region is CASSQDSRQSLGGYTF. The DNA of the CDR3 is TGCGCCAGCAGCCAAGATTCCCGACAGTCTCTAGGGGGCTACACCTTC.

This sequence joins TRBV24-1 and TRBJ2-3; the D gene is possibly TRBD1 (5 bases). The ends were cut back, 5 bases at V and 4 bases at J, with 18 bases in the middle. The CDR3 has 16 residues. Germline CDR1 is KGHDR and CDR2 is SFDVKD. CDR3 region: CATSASHQIRADTQYF. As DNA, the CDR3 is TGTGCCACCAGTGCCTCACATCAAATCAGGGCAGATACGCAGTATTTT.

J is TRBJ1-6 and V is TRBV30; no definite D call. Trimming pared 4 bases from V and 10 bases from J, leaving 11 bases between. CDR1 and CDR2 (germline): GTSNPN, SVGIG (reference sequence). This CDR3 has 12 amino acids. Written as DNA, the CDR3 is TGTGCCTGGACGCGACTAGGATCACCCCTCCACTTT. Protein product: CAWTRLGSPLHF.

This clonotype was seen a few times. The rearrangement uses TRBV11-1 and TRBJ2-6; D is perhaps TRBD1 or TRBD2 (5 bases each). The V gene lost 6 bases and the J gene lost 0 bases, with 18 bases spanning the gap. Germline V gives CDR1 SGHAT, CDR2 FQDESV (reference sequence). The CDR3 totals 18 residues. The CDR3 DNA reads as TGTGCCAGCAGTACGAGGGGCCTCGGGCTCTCTGGGGCCAACGTCCTGACTTTC. Its protein is CASSTRGLGLSGANVLTF.

This clonotype has a count of ten or more. The V gene is TRBV12-3 or TRBV12-4, the J gene TRBJ1-5, with D perhaps matching TRBD1 (5 bases). The CDR3 runs 12 residues. The CDR3 sequence is CASGQGEQPQHF. The CDR3 nucleotides read TGTGCGAGCGGGCAGGGTGAACAGCCCCAGCATTTT.

The genes are TRBV5-1 and TRBJ1-2, with D possibly matching TRBD1 (6 bases). V dropped 3 bases and J dropped 6 bases, with 15 bases sitting between them. Germline V gene sequence: CDR1 SGHRS, CDR2 YFSETQ. This CDR3 is 14 amino acids long. The CDR3 region is CASSSQQGMNGYTF. The CDR3 region has the DNA TGCGCCAGCAGCTCTCAACAGGGAATGAATGGCTACACCTTC.

This clonotype occurred many times. The rearrangement joins TRBV10-3 to TRBJ2-7; D may be TRBD2 (6 bases). Germline lookup yields CDR1 ENHRY and CDR2 SYGVKD. This CDR3 has 12 residues. Trimming removed 5 bases from V and 5 bases from J, with 10 bases in between. CDR3 sequence: CAISPSGDEQYV. The CDR3 region has the DNA TGTGCCATCAGTCCCTCGGGGGACGAGCAGTACGTC.

This clonotype was observed many times. CDR3 sequence (DNA): TGCAGCGTTGATCGGGGGTTCACAAGAGAGACCCAGTACTTC. Its protein product is CSVDRGFTRETQYF. This chain connects TRBV29-1 to TRBJ2-5; TRBD2 is a possible D gene (6 bases). V lost 3 bases and J 4 bases, leaving 15 bases between the germline ends. CDR1 is SQVTM and CDR2 is ANQGSEA in the germline V gene. The CDR3 covers 14 residues.

V is TRBV6-5 and J is TRBJ2-3; TRBD1 aligns across 9 bases. CDR3 length equals 16 residues. V was pared by 2 bases and J by 0 bases, with 3 bases of the junction left unmatched. The V gene's germline CDR1 is MNHEY and CDR2 SVGAGI. CDR3 bases: TGTGCCAGCAGTTACGGGACAGGGTTCAGCACAGATACGCAGTATTTT. Residues: CASSYGTGFSTDTQYF.

The chain recombines TRBV7-9 with TRBJ2-7; D gene uncertain. CDR1 and CDR2 from the germline V gene are SEHNR and FQNEAQ (reference sequence). Deletions cut 0 bases from V and 3 bases from J, with 15 bases between. The CDR3 spans 16 residues. The CDR3 here is CASSLASGRAGYEQYF. In DNA, the CDR3 is TGTGCCAGCAGCTTAGCGTCGGGTAGGGCAGGCTACGAGCAGTACTTC.

The sample holds one count of this clonotype. The CDR3 bases are TGTGCCAGCAGTTCAAAAATTAGAGACGGGTCGAGAGAGCAGTACTTC. Its translation is CASSSKIRDGSREQYF. The chain combines TRBV12-3 or TRBV12-4 with TRBJ2-7; D gene ambiguous. The CDR3 runs 16 residues. The V end lost 4 bases, the J end lost 7 bases, and 23 bases lay between the germline ends.

This clonotype was recorded many times. V usage is TRBV20-1 and J usage is TRBJ2-1; 11 nucleotides match TRBD2. Germline V gives CDR1 DFQATT, CDR2 SNEGSKA (reference sequence). The V gene end was trimmed by 3 bases and the J gene end by 4 bases; junction bases not matched to a gene: 5. The CDR3 is made up of 15 amino acids. Here the CDR3 reads CSASPGTSGYNEQFF. CDR3 nucleotide sequence: TGCAGTGCTAGCCCAGGGACTAGCGGATACAATGAGCAGTTCTTC.

Remarks on this clonotype: A clone one base away is much larger, so this may be a read error. V usage is TRBV10-3 and J usage is TRBJ2-1, with 14 bases aligning to TRBD2. In germline, CDR1 is ENHRY, CDR2 SYGVKD. The CDR3 consists of 18 residues. CDR3 DNA: TGTGCCATCAGTGAATACGGGACTAGCGGGGGCCCAACCAATGTGCAGTTCTTC. This sequence encodes CAISEYGTSGGPTNVQFF.

Here the CDR3 reads CASRPGIRYGYTF. CDR3 in DNA: TGTGCCAGCAGACCGGGGATACGGTATGGCTACACCTTC. The gene calls are TRBV2 and TRBJ1-2; D not resolved. Trimming left V 6 bases short and J 5 bases short, with 13 bases between. Germline loops: CDR1 SNHLY, CDR2 FYNNEI. This CDR3 contains 13 residues.

This clonotype has at least ten counts. For the CDR3, the DNA is TGTGCCAGCAGTGAAGCCGGGACAGGGAAGAGGGAGCTGTTTTTT. Translation gives CASSEAGTGKRELFF. The V call is TRBV6-1, the J call TRBJ2-2; the match to TRBD1 covers 9 bases. Per germline, CDR1 MNHNS and CDR2 SASEGT. The CDR3 is 15 residues long. Trimming removed 0 bases from V and 9 bases from J; junction bases left unmatched: 5.

This clonotype has just a few counts. This chain links TRBV12-3 or TRBV12-4 with TRBJ2-2; D may correspond to TRBD1 or TRBD2 (6 bases each). Trimming cost V 2 bases and J 3 bases, with 10 bases left between them. The CDR3 covers 15 residues. This CDR3 reads CASSLRGPDTGELFF. The CDR3 coding sequence is TGTGCCAGCAGTTTACGGGGGCCGGACACCGGGGAGCTGTTTTTT.

J is TRBJ2-7 and V is TRBV12-3 or TRBV12-4, with D possibly matching TRBD2 (7 bases). The CDR3 is made up of 14 amino acids. V was trimmed by 8 bases and J by 3 bases, leaving 17 bases between them. This CDR3 reads CASRSWGGGYEQYF. CDR3 coding DNA: TGTGCCAGCCGGTCCTGGGGAGGGGGCTACGAGCAGTACTTC.

The chain employs TRBV21-1 and TRBJ2-7. TRBV21-1 is deemed a pseudogene. The CDR3 extends over 15 amino acids. CDR3 residues: CASSKGGPSSYEQYV. As DNA, the CDR3 is TGTGCCAGCAGCAAAGGAGGTCCGAGCTCCTACGAGCAGTACGTC.

The rearrangement links TRBV12-5 to TRBJ1-5, with 7 bases that match TRBD1. Germline CDR1 is LGHNT and CDR2 is FRNRAP. The V gene end was trimmed by 2 bases and the J gene end by 7 bases; junction bases not matched to a gene: 8. This CDR3 has 15 amino acids. The CDR3 region has the DNA TGTGCTAGTGGTTTGTTGACAGGGAACTACCAGCCCCAGCATTTT. Amino acid sequence: CASGLLTGNYQPQHF.

The sample holds a few counts of this clonotype. The gene calls are TRBV4-3 and TRBJ2-2, with D unresolved. The CDR3 runs to 16 residues. The germline V gene encodes CDR1 LGHNA and CDR2 YSLEER. The V end was cut by 0 bases, the J end by 7 bases, with 15 bases between. CDR3 bases: TGCGCCAGCAGCCAAGATACCCAGACATCGCGCGGGGAGCTGTTTTTT. This encodes CASSQDTQTSRGELFF.

This clonotype occurred many times. The V call is TRBV12-3 or TRBV12-4, the J call TRBJ1-2, with D unclear. CDR3 length: 12 residues. The V end was cut by 6 bases, the J end by 5 bases, with 10 bases between. CDR3 nucleotide sequence: TGTGCCAGCAGCGACAAGGATTATGGCTACACCTTC. This encodes CASSDKDYGYTF.

At least ten counts were recorded for this clonotype. As DNA, the CDR3 is TGCAGCGTTGAAGAGGGGACAAAACCTTTAGGAGATACGCAGTATTTT. Its translation: CSVEEGTKPLGDTQYF. The V and J genes are TRBV29-1 and TRBJ2-3; possible D gene TRBD1, 6 bases. CDR3 length: 16 amino acids. Looked up from germline, CDR1 is SQVTM and CDR2 is ANQGSEA. Trimming cost V 0 bases and J 5 bases, with 18 bases left between them.